A single sample gave rise to the 9 T cell receptor beta chains below, sequenced in a study of OX40 agonist ivuxolimab in advanced cancers. Only in-frame clones appear in the TCRdb table, and some are missing; sequencing was by immunoSEQ multiplex PCR. The sample records some 54,000 clones, about four fifths being singletons. The material was CD4+ or CD8+ T cells sorted from blood, obtained in a trial of the OX40 agonist ivuxolimab. All receptors come from an adult with an advanced solid tumor such as melanoma, head and neck, liver or kidney cancer.

The rearrangement uses TRBV4-3 and TRBJ1-1; D call uncertain. Between the trimmed V and J ends, which lost 0 bases and 7 bases, there was a span of 15 bases. CDR1 and CDR2 from the germline V gene are LGHNA and YSLEER. The CDR3 is made up of 15 amino acids. The chain's CDR3 is CASSQELSGGGEAFF. CDR3 nucleotides: TGCGCCAGCAGCCAAGAACTATCGGGAGGCGGTGAAGCTTTCTTT.

V is TRBV7-9 and J is TRBJ2-1, with a possible D match to TRBD2 (5 bases). The V and J ends lost 5 bases and 9 bases respectively, with 8 bases between them. CDR1 and CDR2 (germline): SEHNR, FQNEAQ (reference sequence). This CDR3 spans 11 amino acids. This CDR3 reads CASSLGGEQFF. The CDR3, as DNA: TGTGCCAGCAGCCTTGGAGGTGAGCAGTTCTTC.

Only one count was recorded for this clone. The chain has TRBV11-3 and TRBJ2-3, with 7 bases fitting TRBD2. CDR3 length: 15 amino acids. CDR1 is SGHNT, CDR2 YENEEA, per germline. The trim removed 2 bases at V and 4 bases at J, leaving 6 bases unmatched. The CDR3 loop reads CASSLREGLSDTQYF. The CDR3 nucleotides are TGTGCCAGCAGCTTAAGGGAGGGCCTCTCAGATACGCAGTATTTT.

The chain couples TRBV9 to TRBJ2-1; 8 bases agree with TRBD2. Losses at the gene ends were 0 bases for V and 9 bases for J; bases not matched to a gene: 8. This CDR3 is built from 15 residues. The V gene's germline CDR1 is SGDLS and CDR2 YYNGEE. DNA of the CDR3: TGTGCCAGCAGCGTAGCGGGACTAGTAAGCGGTGAGCAGTTCTTC. Translating gives CASSVAGLVSGEQFF.

This chain links TRBV28 with TRBJ1-2; D may be TRBD1 (5 bases). This CDR3 spans 16 amino acids. Per the germline V gene, CDR1 is MDHEN and CDR2 is SYDVKM. Between the trimmed V and J ends, which lost 6 bases and 0 bases, there was a span of 17 bases. CDR3 DNA sequence: TGTGCCAGCAGGGAATGGGGGGGAACTTCTAACTATGGCTACACCTTC. As protein: CASREWGGTSNYGYTF.

CDR3 amino acids: CASSPHTSYGYTF. Here the CDR3 DNA reads TGTGCCAGCAGCCCCCACACCTCATATGGCTACACCTTC. The J gene is TRBJ1-2, the V gene TRBV14; D is ambiguous. V lost 4 bases, J lost 5 bases, and 11 bases lay in between. The CDR3 consists of 13 residues. CDR1 and CDR2 from the germline V gene are SGHDN and FVKESK. The full variable domain, its missing parts supplied by reference TRBV14 and TRBJ1-2, is EAGVTQFPSHSVIEKGQTVTLRCDPISGHDNLYWYRRVMGKEIKFLLHFVKESKQDESGMPNNRFLAERTGGTYSTLKVQPAELEDSGVYFCASSPHTSYGYTFGSGTRLTVV.

V usage is TRBV7-9 and J usage is TRBJ1-1, with 11 bases that match TRBD1. Trimming at V came to 7 bases and at J to 4 bases, leaving 8 bases not matched to a gene. CDR3 length equals 15 residues. Germline CDR1 and CDR2: SEHNR and FQNEAQ (reference sequence). The DNA for the CDR3 is TGTGCCAGCACCCACTACGGGACAGGGGGCACTGAAGCTTTCTTT. Amino acid sequence: CASTHYGTGGTEAFF.

The V gene is TRBV11-2, the J gene TRBJ2-7; no clear D gene. Germline-derived CDR1 and CDR2 are SGHAT and FQNNGV. This CDR3 region has 14 residues. V lost 5 bases and J lost 2, with 13 bases in between. CDR3 nucleotide sequence: TGTGCCAGCAGCGCCCTGAAAAATCCCTACGAGCAGTACTTC. Encoded protein: CASSALKNPYEQYF.

V gene TRBV7-2 combines with J gene TRBJ2-4; a weak D match, TRBD1 (5 bases). Deletions cut 4 bases from V and 3 bases from J, with 10 bases between. Germline assignment: CDR1 SGHTA and CDR2 FQGNSA. The length of the CDR3 is 14 residues. In nucleotides, the CDR3 is TGTGCCAGCAGCTCAGGGTTCCGCAAAAACATTCAGTACTTC. Protein product: CASSSGFRKNIQYF.